These T cell receptor beta chains were read from a single sample in a study of beta chain features in type 1 diabetes. Sequencing used immunoSEQ multiplex PCR; TCRdb keeps in-frame clones, though not all of them. The sample holds 250,000 or so clones, around 20% seen once. The sample comprised naive CD4+ T cells from blood. The origin of the receptors is a woman between 40 and 50 years old with type 1 diabetes. Both conserved end residues are part of each CDR3. A D gene is named only where the DNA matches it firmly. Expanded clones are given a class, and other clones once, few, many or no size at all.

size,V,J,D,CDR3,DNA
-,TRBV4-1,TRBJ1-6,TRBD1,CASSPSRQGVYNSPLHF,TGCGCCAGCAGCCCTTCTCGACAGGGGGTCTATAATTCACCCCTCCACTTT
few,TRBV18,TRBJ2-5,-,CASSPPAGTGQETQYF,TGTGCCAGCTCACCACCGGCGGGAACGGGCCAAGAGACCCAGTACTTC
-,TRBV7-3,TRBJ1-1,-,CASSDIGGSNTEAFF,TGTGCCAGCAGCGATATTGGGGGCTCGAACACTGAAGCTTTCTTT
-,TRBV5-4,TRBJ1-1,TRBD1,CASSSRGMNTEAFF,TGTGCCAGCAGCTCCAGGGGGATGAACACTGAAGCTTTCTTT
few,TRBV4-3,TRBJ2-2,TRBD1,CASSQAPDRLTGELFF,TGCGCCAGCAGCCAAGCCCCGGACAGGCTCACCGGGGAGCTGTTTTTT
few,TRBV5-1,TRBJ2-7,-,CASSPPLTGTYEQYF,TGCGCCAGCAGCCCCCCCCTCACAGGGACCTACGAGCAGTACTTC
-,TRBV9,TRBJ2-1,TRBD1,CASSAGGQGAHEQFF,TGTGCCAGCAGCGCGGGGGGACAGGGGGCGCATGAGCAGTTCTTC
few,TRBV13,TRBJ1-2,-,CASSIGTAYGYTF,TGTGCCAGCAGCATAGGGACTGCTTATGGCTACACCTTC
few,TRBV5-1,TRBJ1-5,-,CASSPQGIQPQHF,TGCGCCAGCAGCCCACAGGGAATACAGCCCCAGCATTTT
-,TRBV7-2,TRBJ2-1,-,CASSPPSVSYNEQFF,TGTGCCAGCAGTCCCCCGAGCGTCTCCTACAATGAGCAGTTCTTC
-,TRBV7-7,TRBJ2-1,TRBD2,CASSLGLYNEQFF,TGTGCCAGCAGCCTGGGACTATACAATGAGCAGTTCTTC
once,TRBV7-9,TRBJ2-1,-,CASSSIGVSSYNEQFF,TGTGCCAGCAGCTCGATCGGGGTGAGCTCCTACAATGAGCAGTTCTTC
-,TRBV11-1,TRBJ2-5,-,CASSTTQGPQETQYF,TGTGCCAGCAGCACGACTCAGGGCCCTCAAGAGACCCAGTACTTC
-,TRBV19,TRBJ2-2,-,CASSNRPGELFF,TGTGCCAGTAGTAATCGTCCCGGGGAGCTGTTTTTT
-,TRBV7-9,TRBJ1-6,-,CASSLSDSPLHF,TGTGCCAGCAGCTTATCAGATTCACCCCTCCACTTT
-,TRBV19,TRBJ2-4,TRBD1,CASSIDLDRDIQYF,TGTGCCAGTAGTATAGATCTGGACAGGGACATTCAGTACTTC
few,TRBV11-1,TRBJ1-1,-,CASEGERNTEAFF,TGTGCCAGCGAAGGGGAAAGGAACACTGAAGCTTTCTTT
few,TRBV4-2,TRBJ1-1,-,CASSQTTGEAFF,TGTGCCAGCAGCCAAACCACGGGGGAAGCTTTCTTT
few,TRBV13,TRBJ2-3,TRBD1,CASSPPGQSTDTQYF,TGTGCCAGCAGCCCACCGGGACAGAGCACAGATACGCAGTATTTT
-,TRBV18,TRBJ2-1,TRBD1,CASSPLQQGVADNEQFF,TGTGCCAGCTCACCACTTCAGCAGGGGGTCGCGGACAATGAGCAGTTCTTC
few,TRBV9,TRBJ1-5,-,CASSEGDRWNQPQHF,TGTGCCAGCAGCGAGGGAGACAGGTGGAATCAGCCCCAGCATTTT
few,TRBV5-4,TRBJ2-3,-,CASSLDGGVSTDTQYF,TGTGCCAGCAGCTTGGACGGGGGTGTTAGCACAGATACGCAGTATTTT
-,TRBV15,TRBJ1-2,-,CATSIPGLGGYGYTF,TGTGCCACCAGCATCCCGGGACTCGGGGGCTATGGCTACACCTTC
-,TRBV19,TRBJ1-5,-,CASSMQAGIGQPQHF,TGTGCCAGTAGTATGCAGGCAGGGATCGGGCAGCCCCAGCATTTT
-,TRBV6-5,TRBJ2-6,-,CASSWGAGANVLTF,TGTGCCAGCAGTTGGGGGGCTGGGGCCAACGTCCTGACTTTC
once,TRBV5-1,TRBJ2-3,-,CASSLGVPSTDTQYF,TGCGCCAGCAGCTTGGGAGTTCCTAGCACAGATACGCAGTATTTT
few,TRBV18,TRBJ1-5,-,CASSPTAGNQPQHF,TGTGCCAGCTCACCGACGGCAGGGAACCAGCCCCAGCATTTT
few,TRBV5-1,TRBJ2-5,-,CASSSGGGETQYF,TGCGCCAGCAGCTCCGGAGGTGGGGAGACCCAGTACTTC
-,TRBV7-2,TRBJ2-3,-,CASSLRQGQNTQYF,TGTGCCAGCAGCCTACGTCAGGGTCAAAATACGCAGTATTTT
-,TRBV2,TRBJ2-1,-,CASSELGGINEQFF,TGTGCCAGCAGTGAGCTCGGGGGAATAAATGAGCAGTTCTTC
-,TRBV28,TRBJ2-5,-,CASRGGQETQYF,TGTGCCAGCCGAGGAGGGCAAGAGACCCAGTACTTC
few,TRBV6-5,TRBJ2-1,TRBD1,CASSRGQGNEQFF,TGTGCCAGCAGCCGTGGACAGGGCAATGAGCAGTTCTTC
-,TRBV5-1,TRBJ1-5,-,CASSLESGNQPQHF,TGCGCCAGCAGCTTGGAGTCGGGAAATCAGCCCCAGCATTTT
-,TRBV28,TRBJ2-5,-,CASFGGETQYF,TGTGCCTCCTTCGGGGGAGAGACCCAGTACTTC
-,TRBV7-2,TRBJ2-1,-,CASSHSGLGEQFF,TGTGCCAGCAGCCACAGCGGGCTGGGTGAGCAGTTCTTC
once,TRBV5-4,TRBJ2-3,-,CASSATTSTDTQYF,TGTGCCAGCAGCGCCACCACTAGCACAGATACGCAGTATTTT
few,TRBV30,TRBJ1-1,-,CAWSGVNTEAFF,TGTGCCTGGAGTGGAGTGAACACTGAAGCTTTCTTT
-,TRBV27,TRBJ1-5,-,CASSLWGLNQPQHF,TGTGCCAGCAGTTTATGGGGCTTAAATCAGCCCCAGCATTTT
few,TRBV29-1,TRBJ2-3,-,CSVEERVRSTDTQYF,TGCAGCGTTGAAGAACGGGTGAGGAGCACAGATACGCAGTATTTT
-,TRBV6-5,TRBJ1-6,TRBD1,CASSYSTGGFSPLHF,TGTGCCAGCAGTTACTCGACAGGGGGCTTTTCACCCCTCCACTTT